This TCR beta chain is drawn from a study of cytomegalovirus exposure and HLA in healthy donors. Study-wide results and caveats: Overall, about 160 TCR beta chains were annotated as cytomegalovirus-associated.

Comment on this clone: Antigen: not known.

The germline V and J ends were trimmed by 0 bases and 1 base, with 7 bases remaining between them. The germline V gene encodes CDR1 SGDLS and CDR2 YYNGEE. CDR3 size: 14 residues. Measured with immunoSEQ multiplex PCR; TCRdb has only the in-frame clones, and not every one. The sample carries about 220,000 clones, 87% recorded once. The donors were part of the validation cohort, which consisted of approximately 110 subjects and was separate from the first cohort of under 850 subjects. The rearrangement uses TRBV9 and TRBJ1-1; D remains ambiguous. The sequence derives from a man aged 18 to 29 in good health and CMV-seronegative. Material for sequencing was PBMCs. CDR3 coding DNA: TGTGCCAGCAGCGTAGCTACGGGGAACACTGAAGCTTTCTTT. Protein sequence: CASSVATGNTEAFF.